This T cell receptor beta chain appears in the sequencing data of a study of immune heterogeneity within non-small cell lung tumors. Amplification of the TCR beta CDR3 was achieved through multiplex PCR with 32 V and 13 J primers. Using its own MiXCR run on the multiplex PCR reads, TCRdb lists one record per CDR3 protein. The data contain fewer than 25,000 distinct CDR3 sequences, 27% of them singletons. Template material for each sample was 450 to 750 ng of bulk tumor genomic DNA. The authors collected several far-apart biopsies from each primary tumor during surgery. The study enrolled patients with untreated, newly diagnosed non-small cell lung cancer who underwent curative surgery. The V end was cut by 6 bases, the J end by 7 bases, with 10 bases between. The CDR3 runs to 12 residues. Germline V gene sequence: CDR1 LNHNV, CDR2 YYDKDF (reference sequence).

The chain recombines TRBV15 with TRBJ1-5; no reliable D call. This TCR derives from a man aged 40-49 years with non-small cell lung cancer. Sequenced input: lung tumor tissue. The DNA of the CDR3 is TGTGCCACCAGAGAAAGGAGGCAGCCCCAGCATTTT. Protein: CATRERRQPQHF.